Below, 32 T cell receptor beta chains from the same sample are listed, as sequenced in a study of shared clonotypes between healthy human individuals. Some clones are missing from TCRdb's copy, which holds only in-frame ones; the method was immunoSEQ multiplex PCR. This sample has more than 2 million clones, with 90% to 97% found just once. What was sequenced was naive CD4+ T cells sorted from blood. Documented subset: CD45RA+ positively selected. The origin of the receptors is a young man in good health.

This chain links TRBV10-1 with TRBJ2-7, with D perhaps TRBD2 (7 bases). Looked up from germline, CDR1 is WNHNN and CDR2 is SYGVQD (reference sequence). CDR3 size: 14 residues. V lost 3 bases and J 4 bases, leaving 13 bases between the germline ends. CDR3 nucleotide sequence: TGCGCCAGCAGTGATGCGGGGGCCCTTTACGAGCAGTACTTC. Residues: CASSDAGALYEQYF.

The CDR3 protein is CASNEVETQYF. CDR3 sequence (DNA): TGCGCCAGCAACGAAGTGGAGACCCAGTACTTC. The chain has TRBV5-1 and TRBJ2-5; D gene unclear. This CDR3 comprises 11 residues. V was shortened by 6 bases and J by 5 bases, with 8 bases between the two germline ends. Germline CDR1 is SGHRS and CDR2 is YFSETQ.

V gene TRBV30 combines with J gene TRBJ2-1, with a weak D call TRBD2 (5 bases). The germline V gene has CDR1 GTSNPN and CDR2 SVGIG (reference sequence). The length of the CDR3 is 15 residues. The V end was cut by 4 bases, the J end by 2 bases, with 15 bases between. In DNA form, the CDR3 reads TGTGCCTGGAACACCGAGGTAGCGACCTACAATGAGCAGTTCTTC. It yields the protein CAWNTEVATYNEQFF.

The chain recombines TRBV5-4 with TRBJ2-7; 10 bases line up with TRBD2. V dropped 1 base and J dropped 6; count of bases not matched to a gene: 4. CDR3 length: 14 amino acids. The germline gives CDR1 SGHNT, CDR2 YYREEE (reference sequence). The CDR3 DNA reads as TGTGCCAGCAGCTTGCCTAGCGGGAGTAGCGAGCAGTACTTC. This gives the protein CASSLPSGSSEQYF. Using reference TRBV5-4 and TRBJ2-7 for the parts outside the CDR3, the full variable domain is ETGVTQSPTHLIKTRGQQVTLRCSSQSGHNTVSWYQQALGQGPQFIFQYYREEENGRGNFPPRFSGLQFPNYSSELNVNALELDDSALYLCASSLPSGSSEQYFGPGTRLTVT.

The chain is built from TRBV2 and TRBJ2-5; D possibly uses TRBD1 or TRBD2 (5 bases each). The CDR3 is 15 residues long. Trimming pared 6 bases from V and 1 base from J, leaving 15 bases between. Germline V gene sequence: CDR1 SNHLY, CDR2 FYNNEI. The CDR3 here is CASSVNSGTQETQYF. In DNA form, the CDR3 reads TGTGCCAGCAGCGTGAATTCCGGGACCCAAGAGACCCAGTACTTC. Full variable domain (rest looked up from reference TRBV2 and TRBJ2-5): EPEVTQTPSHQVTQMGQEVILRCVPISNHLYFYWYRQILGQKVEFLVSFYNNEISEKSEIFDDQFSVERPDGSNFTLKIRSTKLEDSAMYFCASSVNSGTQETQYFGPGTRLLVL.

The chain couples TRBV6-6 to TRBJ1-3; D uncertain. This CDR3 comprises 14 residues. With 4 bases removed from V and 1 base from J, the gap between germline ends came to 8 bases. The germline V gene has CDR1 MNHNY and CDR2 SVGAGI (reference sequence). The CDR3 loop is CASSSDISGNTIYF. DNA for the CDR3: TGTGCCAGCAGTTCCGACATTTCTGGAAACACCATATATTTT.

The chain is built from TRBV5-6 and TRBJ2-3, with 7 bases identical to TRBD1. The junction had 6 bases not matched to a gene; V was cut back by 2 bases and J by 0 bases. Germline values: CDR1 SGHDT, CDR2 YYEEEE. CDR3 size: 16 residues. CDR3 sequence reads: CASSFKDRRSTDTQYF. CDR3 bases: TGTGCCAGCAGCTTTAAGGACAGGCGAAGCACAGATACGCAGTATTTT.

The genes are TRBV20-1 and TRBJ1-2; tentatively, D is TRBD1 (5 bases). Germline CDR1 DFQATT, CDR2 SNEGSKA (reference sequence). The V end was cut by 3 bases, the J end by 13 bases, with 15 bases between. The CDR3 spans 11 residues. CDR3 sequence reads: CSASPQGRATF. The CDR3 DNA is TGCAGTGCTAGTCCTCAGGGCCGGGCCACCTTC.

The J gene is TRBJ2-4, the V gene TRBV9; D ambiguous. V was shortened by 1 base and J by 0 bases, with 20 bases between the two germline ends. The germline gives CDR1 SGDLS, CDR2 YYNGEE. CDR3 length equals 19 residues. The CDR3 DNA reads TGTGCCAGCAGCGTAACTCCTGGGCTTGCAGTCATAGCCAAAAACATTCAGTACTTC. As protein: CASSVTPGLAVIAKNIQYF.

The rearrangement joins TRBV4-3 to TRBJ2-7; the match to TRBD2 covers 12 bases. The CDR3 is made up of 18 amino acids. CDR1 is LGHNA and CDR2 is YSLEER in the germline V gene. V shed 4 bases, J shed 3 bases, and the junction held 13 bases outside the gene matches. The DNA of the CDR3 is TGCGCCAGCAGCCCTGTGACTAGCGGGAGCGCCGCCTGCTACGAGCAGTACTTC. This gives the protein CASSPVTSGSAACYEQYF.

Of note for this clone: This specimen includes other DNA sequences encoding the same CDR3. This rearrangement joins TRBV5-1 to TRBJ2-1; D unresolved. This CDR3 is built from 12 residues. Trimming shortened V by 2 bases and J by 8 bases, and 8 bases separated the two germline ends. Germline assignment: CDR1 SGHRS and CDR2 YFSETQ. CDR3: CASSLNLDEQFF. The CDR3 region has the DNA TGCGCCAGCAGCTTAAACCTTGATGAGCAGTTCTTC.

This chain connects TRBV7-9 to TRBJ2-1; 11 positions agree with TRBD2. The junction had 8 bases not matched to a gene; V was cut back by 1 base and J by 9 bases. In germline, CDR1 is SEHNR, CDR2 FQNEAQ (reference sequence). The CDR3 sequence is 16 residues long. CDR3 bases: TGTGCCAGCAGCTTAGACGCGACTAGCGGGGACAGTGAGCAGTTCTTC. Amino acid sequence: CASSLDATSGDSEQFF.

This chain uses TRBV13 with TRBJ2-7; the match to TRBD1 covers 12 bases. The CDR3 covers 15 residues. V dropped 3 bases and J dropped 6; count of bases not matched to a gene: 6. CDR1 and CDR2 (germline): PRHDT, FYEKMQ (reference sequence). The CDR3 bases are TGTGCCAGCAGCTTGGCCAGGGACAGGGGGCCCGAGCAGTACTTC. This codes for CASSLARDRGPEQYF.

This chain connects TRBV6-1 to TRBJ2-3; maybe TRBD2 (5 bases). The CDR3 contains 14 residues. Trimming shortened V by 6 bases and J by 1 base, and 11 bases separated the two germline ends. Germline V gene data show CDR1 as MNHNS and CDR2 as SASEGT. The CDR3 DNA follows: TGTGCCAGCAGAGCTTACGGGGGCACAGATACGCAGTATTTT. This sequence encodes CASRAYGGTDTQYF.

The rearrangement joins TRBV10-1 to TRBJ2-7, with 8 bases lining up with TRBD1. V was pared by 0 bases and J by 6 bases, with 7 bases of the junction left unmatched. Germline CDR1 is WNHNN and CDR2 is SYGVQD (reference sequence). This CDR3 comprises 15 residues. The CDR3 protein is CASSESSAGQGEQYF. DNA of the CDR3: TGCGCCAGCAGTGAGTCCTCAGCTGGACAGGGCGAGCAGTACTTC.

This chain uses TRBV29-1 with TRBJ1-1, with a weak D call TRBD1 (6 bases). From germline, CDR1 is SQVTM and CDR2 ANQGSEA. V lost 2 bases to trimming and J lost 4 bases, with 11 bases between them. The CDR3 length is 13 residues. In DNA form, the CDR3 reads TGCAGCGTTGAAAGAGCAGGGGCCACTGAAGCTTTCTTT. It is translated as CSVERAGATEAFF.

The V call is TRBV27, the J call TRBJ1-4; 8 bases map to TRBD1. This CDR3 region has 16 residues. Per the germline V gene, CDR1 is MNHEY and CDR2 is SMNVEV (reference sequence). V dropped 4 bases and J dropped 7; count of bases not matched to a gene: 11. The CDR3 DNA is TGTGCCAGCAGTTCAAGGACAGGGAGCAGGGGTGAAAAACTGTTTTTT. Translation gives CASSSRTGSRGEKLFF. Variable domain in full (rest from reference TRBV27 and TRBJ1-4): EAQVTQNPRYLITVTGKKLTVTCSQNMNHEYMSWYRQDPGLGLRQIYYSMNVEVTDKGDVPEGYKVSRKEKRNFPLILESPSPNQTSLYFCASSSRTGSRGEKLFFGSGTQLSVL.

This sequence joins TRBV11-2 and TRBJ2-6; no clear D gene. Germline values: CDR1 SGHAT, CDR2 FQNNGV. V was shortened by 3 bases and J by 2 bases, with 8 bases between the two germline ends. This CDR3 region has 15 residues. Written as DNA, the CDR3 is TGTGCCAGCAGCTTTAGGAGTCCTGGGGCCAACGTCCTGACTTTC. Its protein is CASSFRSPGANVLTF. Supplemented by reference TRBV11-2 and TRBJ2-6, the full variable domain reads EAGVAQSPRYKIIEKRQSVAFWCNPISGHATLYWYQQILGQGPKLLIQFQNNGVVDDSQLPKDRFSAERLKGVDSTLKIQPAKLEDSAVYLCASSFRSPGANVLTFGAGSRLTVL.

The chain has TRBV4-1 and TRBJ2-1; the D gene is possibly TRBD2 (5 bases). CDR3 length: 13 residues. CDR1 and CDR2 from the germline V gene are MGHRA and YSYEKL. Trimming cost V 3 bases and J 15 bases, with 18 bases left between them. CDR3 region: CASSHGPGTGRFF. As DNA, the CDR3 is TGCGCCAGCAGCCACGGACCGGGCACTGGGAGGTTCTTC.

CDR3 in amino acids: CASSNWLGQGAHEQYF. CDR3 bases: TGTGCCAGCAGTAACTGGTTGGGACAGGGGGCCCACGAGCAGTACTTC. The chain joins TRBV28 to TRBJ2-7; 12 bases match TRBD1. The trim removed 5 bases at V and 5 bases at J, leaving 10 bases unmatched. This CDR3 has 16 amino acids. Germline-derived CDR1 and CDR2 are MDHEN and SYDVKM.

The chain links TRBV29-1 to TRBJ1-1, with D perhaps matching TRBD1 (5 bases). This CDR3 contains 14 residues. CDR1 SQVTM and CDR2 ANQGSEA come from the germline V gene. V was cut by 4 bases and J by 3 bases, with 15 bases left in between. This CDR3 is CSVGRWGRDTEAFF. The DNA of the CDR3 is TGCAGCGTTGGACGGTGGGGCCGGGACACTGAAGCTTTCTTT.

This clone appeared a single time. V is TRBV2 and J is TRBJ2-5, with D perhaps TRBD1 or TRBD2 (5 bases each). Trimming left V 8 bases short and J 2 bases short, with 15 bases between. The CDR3 has 14 amino acids. In germline, CDR1 is SNHLY, CDR2 FYNNEI. CDR3 DNA: TGTGCCAGCGGAGCCTCGGGGCTACAAGAGACCCAGTACTTC. Amino acids: CASGASGLQETQYF.

The gene calls are TRBV19 and TRBJ1-2, with D perhaps matching TRBD1 (6 bases). The CDR3 sequence is 14 residues long. Trimming removed 6 bases at V and 4 bases at J, with 15 bases between. Looked up from germline, CDR1 is LNHDA and CDR2 is SQIVND (reference sequence). The CDR3 nucleotides read TGTGCCAGTAGGATACAGGGATTGGCCTATGGCTACACCTTC. As protein: CASRIQGLAYGYTF.

The V and J genes are TRBV21-1 and TRBJ2-1; the table calls TRBD2, which could not be checked here. TRBV21-1 is annotated as a pseudogene. This CDR3 contains 16 residues. CDR3 residues: CASSTWTSGSYNEQFF. For the CDR3, the DNA is TGTGCCAGCAGCACCTGGACTAGCGGCTCCTACAATGAGCAGTTCTTC.

The CDR3 loop reads CASSATSGFTQYF. The DNA of the CDR3 is TGTGCCAGCAGTGCGACTAGCGGATTTACGCAGTATTTT. This chain joins TRBV6-5 and TRBJ2-3, with 9 bases fitting TRBD2. This CDR3 contains 13 residues. Germline V lookup: CDR1 MNHEY, CDR2 SVGAGI. V gave up 5 bases and J gave up 8 bases; unmatched junction bases: 5.

The count of this clone is one. The chain employs TRBV5-3 and TRBJ1-1; D unresolved. TRBV5-3 qualifies as an ORF whose function is uncertain. V dropped 7 bases and J dropped 3 bases, with 19 bases sitting between them. The CDR3 spans 15 residues. CDR3 nucleotide sequence: TGTGCCAGACCCTCGAGCGCGGGCGGCGACACTGAAGCTTTCTTT. This sequence encodes CARPSSAGGDTEAFF.

The chain carries TRBV6-1 and TRBJ1-2, with TRBD1 as a possible D gene (5 bases). Per the germline V gene, CDR1 is MNHNS and CDR2 is SASEGT. The V end was cut by 5 bases, the J end by 4 bases, with 17 bases between. This CDR3 is built from 15 residues. The CDR3 sequence: CASSPAPTDFYGYTF. The CDR3 nucleotides are TGTGCCAGCAGTCCTGCTCCGACAGATTTCTATGGCTACACCTTC.

The chain uses TRBV11-2 and TRBJ2-7, with 8 bases that match TRBD2. The CDR3 has 14 residues. Germline V lookup: CDR1 SGHAT, CDR2 FQNNGV. Trimming removed 4 bases from V and 2 bases from J; junction bases left unmatched: 4. CDR3 DNA sequence: TGTGCCAGCAGCTATAGCGGGATTGCCTACGAGCAGTACTTC. Its protein product is CASSYSGIAYEQYF.

The gene calls are TRBV5-4 and TRBJ1-3; D is possibly TRBD1 (6 bases). V shed 1 base and J shed 7 bases, with 9 bases lying between them. This CDR3 comprises 13 residues. Germline-derived CDR1 and CDR2 are SGHNT and YYREEE (reference sequence). The CDR3 sequence: CASSLRGANTIYF. The CDR3 nucleotides read TGTGCCAGCAGCTTGCGGGGGGCTAACACCATATATTTT.

About this clone: Additional DNA sequences in this sample encode the identical CDR3. The chain links TRBV7-2 to TRBJ2-7; D is unclear. This CDR3 has 12 residues. With 2 bases removed from V and 3 bases from J, the gap between germline ends came to 5 bases. Germline V CDR1 and CDR2: SGHTA, FQGNSA. CDR3 coding DNA: TGTGCCAGCAGCTTACCCAGCTACGAGCAGTACTTC. It yields the protein CASSLPSYEQYF. The full variable domain, rest sourced from reference TRBV7-2 and TRBJ2-7, is GAGVSQSPSNKVTEKGKDVELRCDPISGHTALYWYRQSLGQGLEFLIYFQGNSAPDKSGLPSDRFSAERTGGSVSTLTIQRTQQEDSAVYLCASSLPSYEQYFGPGTRLTVT.

This rearrangement joins TRBV4-3 to TRBJ2-3; possibly TRBD2 for D (5 bases). V was pared by 1 base and J by 0 bases, with 14 bases between. CDR1 LGHNA and CDR2 YSLEER come from the germline V gene. The CDR3 consists of 17 residues. The CDR3 DNA sequence: TGCGCCAGCAGCCAAGGGGGTGGAGGCGGTAGCACAGATACGCAGTATTTT. This sequence encodes CASSQGGGGGSTDTQYF.

J is TRBJ1-4 and V is TRBV4-1; D remains unclear. The CDR3 contains 18 residues. CDR1 is MGHRA, CDR2 YSYEKL, per germline. With 1 base removed from V and 3 bases from J, the gap between germline ends came to 18 bases. In DNA form, the CDR3 reads TGCGCCAGCAGCCAAGTCCCGCCTTTTCAGGAATCTAATGAAAAACTGTTTTTT. Residues: CASSQVPPFQESNEKLFF.